A selection of T cell receptor beta chains follows, all from one sample in a study of blood T cell repertoires in COVID-19. TCRdb keeps only in-frame clones here, not all; method: immunoSEQ multiplex PCR. The sample lists about 220,000 clones, 80% to 90% seen once, with approximately 5% in the top ten. The sequencing input was peripheral blood. These receptor sequences come from an older woman who had recovered from COVID-19. Both conserved end residues are part of each CDR3. The order of the fields is J gene, CDR3 length, clone size, D gene, V gene, CDR3 protein, CDR3 DNA. D genes are given only for firm matches. Size is stated for part of the rows, as once, few or many counts, or as a class when the clone is expanded.

j_call: TRBJ1-4
cdr3_length: 19
clone_size: .
d_call: TRBD1
v_call: TRBV4-2
cdr3_aa: CASRGTGVGGSGTNEKLFF
cdr3_nt: TGTGCCAGCAGGGGTACAGGGGTAGGTGGATCAGGAACTAATGAAAAACTGTTTTTT

j_call: TRBJ1-1
cdr3_length: 15
clone_size: .
d_call: TRBD1
v_call: TRBV5-6
cdr3_aa: CASSFRGRMNTEAFF
cdr3_nt: TGTGCCAGCAGCTTCAGGGGGCGAATGAACACTGAAGCTTTCTTT

j_call: TRBJ2-7
cdr3_length: 15
clone_size: .
d_call: .
v_call: TRBV2
cdr3_aa: CASRYSVRSSYEQYF
cdr3_nt: TGTGCCAGCAGATATAGCGTAAGGAGCTCCTACGAGCAGTACTTC

j_call: TRBJ2-5
cdr3_length: 15
clone_size: .
d_call: TRBD2
v_call: TRBV11-2
cdr3_aa: CASSPGLAGGETQYF
cdr3_nt: TGTGCCAGCAGTCCAGGACTAGCGGGTGGGGAGACCCAGTACTTC

j_call: TRBJ1-5
cdr3_length: 15
clone_size: .
d_call: TRBD1
v_call: TRBV10-3
cdr3_aa: CAIRASLGGDQPQHF
cdr3_nt: TGTGCCATCAGGGCCTCCTTAGGGGGCGATCAGCCCCAGCATTTT

j_call: TRBJ1-2
cdr3_length: 14
clone_size: once
d_call: TRBD1
v_call: TRBV2
cdr3_aa: CASSEGVGGGGYTF
cdr3_nt: TGTGCCAGCAGTGAGGGGGTAGGGGGCGGCGGCTACACCTTC

j_call: TRBJ2-5
cdr3_length: 14
clone_size: .
d_call: TRBD2
v_call: TRBV5-1
cdr3_aa: CASSLRGGGETQYF
cdr3_nt: TGCGCCAGCAGCTTACGGGGGGGCGGAGAGACCCAGTACTTC

j_call: TRBJ2-1
cdr3_length: 16
clone_size: .
d_call: .
v_call: TRBV7-3
cdr3_aa: CASSSAGLPTGGEQFF
cdr3_nt: TGTGCCAGCAGCTCCGCGGGACTTCCAACCGGGGGTGAGCAGTTCTTC

j_call: TRBJ1-6
cdr3_length: 14
clone_size: few
d_call: .
v_call: TRBV13
cdr3_aa: CASSTAGANSPLHF
cdr3_nt: TGTGCCAGCTCCACCGCAGGGGCTAATTCACCCCTCCACTTT

j_call: TRBJ2-5
cdr3_length: 15
clone_size: .
d_call: TRBD2
v_call: TRBV4-2
cdr3_aa: CASSQERGDQETQYF
cdr3_nt: TGTGCCAGCAGCCAAGAGCGGGGGGACCAAGAGACCCAGTACTTC

j_call: TRBJ1-2
cdr3_length: 14
clone_size: .
d_call: .
v_call: TRBV2
cdr3_aa: CASSEFETVGGYTF
cdr3_nt: TGTGCCAGCAGTGAATTTGAGACAGTGGGTGGCTACACCTTC

j_call: TRBJ1-4
cdr3_length: 14
clone_size: .
d_call: .
v_call: TRBV30
cdr3_aa: CAWSVPGAGEKLFF
cdr3_nt: TGTGCCTGGAGTGTACCAGGGGCGGGCGAAAAACTGTTTTTT

j_call: TRBJ2-7
cdr3_length: 12
clone_size: .
d_call: .
v_call: TRBV2
cdr3_aa: CASTEVSYEQYF
cdr3_nt: TGTGCCAGCACGGAGGTATCCTACGAGCAGTACTTC

j_call: TRBJ2-7
cdr3_length: 14
clone_size: .
d_call: TRBD2
v_call: TRBV18
cdr3_aa: CASSPSGGGYEQYF
cdr3_nt: TGTGCCAGCTCACCTAGCGGGGGGGGCTACGAGCAGTACTTC

j_call: TRBJ1-4
cdr3_length: 13
clone_size: .
d_call: .
v_call: TRBV18
cdr3_aa: CASSRGGNEKLFF
cdr3_nt: TGTGCCAGCTCACGGGGGGGCAATGAAAAACTGTTTTTT

j_call: TRBJ1-2
cdr3_length: 12
clone_size: .
d_call: .
v_call: TRBV4-2
cdr3_aa: CASSQVGGGYTF
cdr3_nt: TGTGCCAGCAGCCAAGTGGGGGGTGGCTACACCTTC

j_call: TRBJ2-7
cdr3_length: 13
clone_size: .
d_call: TRBD1
v_call: TRBV30
cdr3_aa: CAWSPGGSYEQYF
cdr3_nt: TGTGCCTGGAGTCCAGGGGGTTCCTACGAGCAGTACTTC

j_call: TRBJ1-3
cdr3_length: 12
clone_size: .
d_call: .
v_call: TRBV12-3/TRBV12-4
cdr3_aa: CASSYKGNTIYF
cdr3_nt: TGTGCCAGCTCATACAAAGGAAACACCATATATTTT

j_call: TRBJ2-5
cdr3_length: 15
clone_size: .
d_call: TRBD1
v_call: TRBV11-3
cdr3_aa: CASSSTGQGYETQYF
cdr3_nt: TGTGCCAGCAGCTCCACCGGACAGGGATACGAGACCCAGTACTTC

j_call: TRBJ2-2
cdr3_length: 14
clone_size: many
d_call: .
v_call: TRBV27
cdr3_aa: CASSLGAATGELFF
cdr3_nt: TGTGCCAGCAGTTTGGGCGCAGCCACCGGGGAGCTGTTTTTT

j_call: TRBJ1-1
cdr3_length: 13
clone_size: .
d_call: .
v_call: TRBV6-2/TRBV6-3
cdr3_aa: CASSPPGGAEAFF
cdr3_nt: TGTGCCAGCAGCCCGCCCGGAGGGGCGGAGGCTTTCTTT

j_call: TRBJ2-3
cdr3_length: 14
clone_size: few
d_call: TRBD2
v_call: TRBV7-9
cdr3_aa: CASSAGLVRDTQYF
cdr3_nt: TGTGCCAGCAGCGCGGGACTAGTAAGAGATACGCAGTATTTT

j_call: TRBJ1-1
cdr3_length: 18
clone_size: .
d_call: .
v_call: TRBV3-1/TRBV3-2
cdr3_aa: CASSLWVGRGSWNTEAFF
cdr3_nt: TGTGCCAGCAGCCTGTGGGTTGGCAGGGGCTCCTGGAACACTGAAGCTTTCTTT

j_call: TRBJ2-1
cdr3_length: 16
clone_size: .
d_call: TRBD2
v_call: TRBV6-6
cdr3_aa: CASSPLAGGIYNEQFF
cdr3_nt: TGTGCCAGCAGTCCGCTAGCGGGGGGGATCTACAATGAGCAGTTCTTC

j_call: TRBJ2-3
cdr3_length: 15
clone_size: .
d_call: TRBD2
v_call: TRBV19
cdr3_aa: CASRGGSLGTDTQYF
cdr3_nt: TGTGCCAGTAGGGGAGGGTCGTTGGGTACAGATACGCAGTATTTT

j_call: TRBJ2-4
cdr3_length: 16
clone_size: .
d_call: TRBD1
v_call: TRBV19
cdr3_aa: CASSTRTGVAKNIQYF
cdr3_nt: TGTGCCAGTAGTACCCGGACAGGGGTGGCCAAAAACATTCAGTACTTC